This entry lists 16 T cell receptor beta chains sequenced from one sample in a study of molecular identifiers for immune sequencing clone quantification. TCRdb independently ran MiXCR on the PCR reads; one entry per CDR3 protein. This table holds some 40,000 distinct CDR3 sequences, 20% to 25% found once. Sample: naive CD8+ T cells from blood, with Jurkat cell RNA spiked in. Subset of the sample: FACS-sorted CD8+CD4-CCR7+CD45RA+ naive T cells. The receptors were gathered from a human donor in good health. Some libraries in this study had Jurkat cell RNA spiked in.

Notes on this clonotype: A much larger clone differs by one base, so this may be a read error. The chain is built from TRBV3-1 and TRBJ2-3; no clear D. Germline V gene data show CDR1 as LGHDT and CDR2 as YNNKEL (reference sequence). This CDR3 is 15 amino acids long. Trimming took 4 bases from V and 6 from J, leaving 17 bases between them. The CDR3 DNA sequence: TGTGCCAGCAGCCCCTCCTTGGGCCACCCCGATACGCAGTATTTT. Translating gives CASSPSLGHPDTQYF.

This clonotype has a count of ten or more. This chain connects TRBV5-1 to TRBJ2-3, with TRBD2 identical over 11 bases. V lost 2 bases, J lost 1 base, and 6 bases stayed unmatched. From germline, CDR1 is SGHRS and CDR2 YFSETQ. The CDR3 extends over 17 amino acids. CDR3 DNA: TGCGCCAGCAGCTTTTCCCTGACTAGCGGGGGCACAGATACGCAGTATTTT. The encoded protein is CASSFSLTSGGTDTQYF.

This clonotype came up many times. V and J are TRBV7-2 and TRBJ2-1; D remains unclear. CDR1 and CDR2 (germline): SGHTA, FQGNSA. V lost 1 base to trimming and J lost 8 bases, with 3 bases between them. The CDR3 length is 11 residues. DNA of the CDR3: TGTGCCAGCAGCTTAGACGATGAGCAGTTCTTC. This translates into CASSLDDEQFF.

In the case of this clonotype: This CDR3 is missing its conserved last phenylalanine or tryptophan, likely due to a read error. V is TRBV7-9 and J is TRBJ1-5; the D is unclear. Trimming cost V 4 bases and J 3 bases, with 22 bases left between them. Germline-derived CDR1 and CDR2 are SEHNR and FQNEAQ (reference sequence). The CDR3 consists of 18 residues. CDR3 sequence reads: CASSSTRFIDTSNQPQHS. Written as DNA, the CDR3 is TGTGCCAGCAGCTCGACACGTTTCATCGACACTTCCAATCAGCCCCAGCATTCT.

This clonotype was seen repeatedly, ten times or more. The V call is TRBV27, the J call TRBJ2-5; tentative D call: TRBD1 (5 bases). V was shortened by 6 bases and J by 1 base, with 12 bases between the two germline ends. CDR1 and CDR2 from the germline V gene are MNHEY and SMNVEV (reference sequence). This CDR3 spans 14 amino acids. CDR3 bases: TGTGCCAGCAGCCAGGGAATTTCCCAAGAGACCCAGTACTTC. Residues: CASSQGISQETQYF.

The sample holds many counts of this clonotype. The CDR3 DNA reads TGCGCCAGCAGCCCCCAGGCAGGACGGAGGTACCAAGAGACCCAGTACTTC. Translation gives CASSPQAGRRYQETQYF. This sequence joins TRBV4-1 and TRBJ2-5; D is perhaps TRBD2 (5 bases). The length of the CDR3 is 17 residues. CDR1 MGHRA and CDR2 YSYEKL come from the germline V gene. Between the trimmed V and J ends, which lost 4 bases and 0 bases, there was a span of 18 bases.

This clonotype was found many times. V gene TRBV30 combines with J gene TRBJ2-3, with 12 bases aligning to TRBD1. CDR1 is GTSNPN and CDR2 is SVGIG in the germline V gene (reference sequence). Germline trimming cut 1 base from V and 4 bases from J; bases unmatched to any gene: 15. CDR3 length: 19 amino acids. The CDR3 is CAWSDSGGGTGGFADTQYF. The CDR3 nucleotides read TGTGCCTGGAGTGACAGTGGGGGCGGGACAGGGGGCTTCGCAGATACGCAGTATTTT.

This clonotype was recorded at least ten times. V is TRBV12-3 or TRBV12-4 and J is TRBJ2-7; 10 positions agree with TRBD1. The CDR3 has 16 amino acids. Trimming removed 0 bases from V and 4 bases from J; junction bases left unmatched: 6. CDR3 residues: CASSLASDRGRYEQYF. The CDR3 bases are TGTGCCAGCAGTTTAGCGTCGGACAGGGGGAGGTACGAGCAGTACTTC.

This clonotype was detected many times. J is TRBJ2-7 and V is TRBV4-3; D ambiguous. V gave up 0 bases and J gave up 4 bases, with 16 bases separating them. The CDR3 is 16 amino acids. Germline V gene data show CDR1 as LGHNA and CDR2 as YSLEER. The CDR3 region has the DNA TGCGCCAGCAGCCAAGATGTGAAGGGTCCTGGGTACGAGCAGTACTTC. Protein sequence: CASSQDVKGPGYEQYF.

This clonotype was found a few times. The chain uses TRBV2 and TRBJ2-1; 9 nucleotides align to TRBD2. CDR1 is SNHLY and CDR2 is FYNNEI in the germline V gene. The CDR3 has 15 residues. V lost 2 bases to trimming and J lost 6 bases; unmatched junction nucleotides: 5. In DNA form, the CDR3 reads TGTGCCAGCAGTGAATCTCTAGCGGGGTTCAATGAGCAGTTCTTC. Encoded protein: CASSESLAGFNEQFF. The full variable domain, its missing parts supplied by reference TRBV2 and TRBJ2-1, is EPEVTQTPSHQVTQMGQEVILRCVPISNHLYFYWYRQILGQKVEFLVSFYNNEISEKSEIFDDQFSVERPDGSNFTLKIRSTKLEDSAMYFCASSESLAGFNEQFFGPGTRLTVL.

In its sample, this clonotype was seen many times. The chain is built from TRBV5-6 and TRBJ1-1, with 8 bases lining up with TRBD1. CDR1 is SGHDT, CDR2 YYEEEE, per germline. Trimming at V came to 4 bases and at J to 5 bases, leaving 4 bases not matched to a gene. The CDR3 is made up of 13 amino acids. The CDR3 reads CASSGHRGTEAFF. The CDR3, as DNA: TGTGCCAGCAGCGGGCACAGGGGGACTGAAGCTTTCTTT.

This chain joins TRBV2 and TRBJ2-6; D unresolved. V shed 8 bases and J shed 10 bases, with 6 bases lying between them. The germline gives CDR1 SNHLY, CDR2 FYNNEI. The CDR3 sequence is 10 residues long. CDR3 DNA: TGTGCCAGCGCCGGGAACGTCCTGACTTTC. Amino acid sequence: CASAGNVLTF.

In its sample, this clonotype was seen many times. The rearrangement uses TRBV6-5 and TRBJ2-3, with unresolved D. Trimming left V 7 bases short and J 6 bases short, with 23 bases between. Per the germline V gene, CDR1 is MNHEY and CDR2 is SVGAGI. The CDR3 contains 16 residues. CDR3 DNA sequence: TGTGCCAGCATCCGGGCGTATCCGGGCCCCCGGGATACGCAGTATTTT. This gives the protein CASIRAYPGPRDTQYF.

This clonotype was picked up many times. V is TRBV4-3 and J is TRBJ2-4; D is perhaps TRBD1 (5 bases). V shed 0 bases and J shed 7 bases, with 16 bases lying between them. The CDR3 totals 16 residues. Germline V gene data show CDR1 as LGHNA and CDR2 as YSLEER. In DNA, the CDR3 is TGCGCCAGCAGCCAAGATATGATTGGGGCGTTTAACATTCAGTACTTC. It codes for CASSQDMIGAFNIQYF.

This clonotype appeared many times. V and J are TRBV28 and TRBJ1-5; D gene uncertain. The CDR3 sequence is 17 residues long. Trimming removed 8 bases at V and 2 bases at J, with 22 bases between. CDR1 MDHEN and CDR2 SYDVKM come from the germline V gene. The CDR3 loop is CASRPRGLTDGNQPQHF. CDR3 sequence (DNA): TGTGCCAGCCGCCCCCGGGGATTAACAGACGGCAATCAGCCCCAGCATTTT. Using reference TRBV28 and TRBJ1-5 for the parts outside the CDR3, the full variable domain is DVKVTQSSRYLVKRTGEKVFLECVQDMDHENMFWYRQDPGLGLRLIYFSYDVKMKEKGDIPEGYSVSREKKERFSLILESASTNQTSMYLCASRPRGLTDGNQPQHFGDGTRLSIL.

Ten or more counts support this clonotype. The chain joins TRBV7-6 to TRBJ1-1; no definite D call. The CDR3 spans 15 residues. Germline lookup yields CDR1 SGHVS and CDR2 FNYEAQ. Between the trimmed V and J ends, which lost 2 bases and 1 base, there was a span of 11 bases. In DNA, the CDR3 is TGTGCCAGCAGCTTATCTGCCTGGGAGAACACTGAAGCTTTCTTT. Residues: CASSLSAWENTEAFF.